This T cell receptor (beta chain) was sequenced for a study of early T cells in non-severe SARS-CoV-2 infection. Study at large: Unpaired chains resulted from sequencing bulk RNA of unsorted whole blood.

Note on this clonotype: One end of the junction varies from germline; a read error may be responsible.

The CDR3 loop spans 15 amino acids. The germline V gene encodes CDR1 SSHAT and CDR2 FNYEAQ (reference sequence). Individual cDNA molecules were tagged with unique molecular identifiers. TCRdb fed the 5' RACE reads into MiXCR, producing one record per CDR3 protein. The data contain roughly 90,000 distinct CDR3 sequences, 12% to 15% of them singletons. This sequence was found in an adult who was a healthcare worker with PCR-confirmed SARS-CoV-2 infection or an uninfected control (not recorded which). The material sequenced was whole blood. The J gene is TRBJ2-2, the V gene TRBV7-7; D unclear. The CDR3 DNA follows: TGTGCTAGCAGCTTTAACCCCTCGGGCACCGGGGAGCTGTTTTTT. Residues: CASSFNPSGTGELFF.